This TCR beta chain was identified during a study of T cells in Graves' hyperthyroidism and ophthalmopathy. Amplification yielded TCR beta CDR3 regions, with RNA transcripts as the source. The HTBI set primed first-round TCR CDR3 RT-PCR. TCRdb redid the calling of the multiplex PCR reads with MiXCR, one entry per CDR3 protein. This table has 480,000 or so distinct CDR3 sequences, around an eighth appearing once. With regard to this clonotype: This clone may be a read error of a much larger clone one base away.

Germline V gene data show CDR1 as MGHDK and CDR2 as SYGVNS. The CDR3 is made up of 14 amino acids. The TCR sequence derives from a woman under 30 with Graves' hyperthyroidism. The source material was blood. The chain has TRBV25-1 and TRBJ2-1, with D possibly matching TRBD2 (6 bases). TRBJ2-7 matches the DNA end more closely, so the J call is doubtful. CDR3: CASSWPIAANEQYF. The CDR3 region has the DNA TGTGCCAGCAGTTGGCCAATAGCGGCCAATGAGCAGTACTTC.